This T cell receptor beta chain was sequenced for a study of shared clonotypes between healthy human individuals. For the study at large: With ages of 18 to 49, the donors were a couple of women and three men. The plates for each donor numbered three CD4 naive, three CD4 memory, two CD8 naive and one CD8 memory.

Findings of the study overall: Non-shared clonotypes displayed generation probabilities falling below those of clonotypes present in all four donors.

Worth noting for this clone: The antigen remains undetermined.

The study ran the assay at deep level. Profiled with immunoSEQ multiplex PCR; TCRdb holds only in-frame clones, not every one. The sample holds roughly 590,000 clones, around 95% seen once. V dropped 7 bases and J dropped 3 bases, with 7 bases sitting between them. CDR3 length: 11 residues. Germline V gene sequence: CDR1 SEHNR, CDR2 FQNEAQ (reference sequence). It was CD45RO-negative cells, positively selected for CCR7, that made up naive CD8 cells, with terminally differentiated effector memory CD45RA+ cells excluded. The sequence came from a woman aged 25 to 39 in good health. The V gene is TRBV7-9, the J gene TRBJ2-7; D is perhaps TRBD1 (5 bases). The specimen was naive CD8+ T cells sorted from blood. The CDR3 region is CASTRGYEQYF. CDR3 DNA sequence: TGTGCCAGCACAAGGGGCTACGAGCAGTACTTC.